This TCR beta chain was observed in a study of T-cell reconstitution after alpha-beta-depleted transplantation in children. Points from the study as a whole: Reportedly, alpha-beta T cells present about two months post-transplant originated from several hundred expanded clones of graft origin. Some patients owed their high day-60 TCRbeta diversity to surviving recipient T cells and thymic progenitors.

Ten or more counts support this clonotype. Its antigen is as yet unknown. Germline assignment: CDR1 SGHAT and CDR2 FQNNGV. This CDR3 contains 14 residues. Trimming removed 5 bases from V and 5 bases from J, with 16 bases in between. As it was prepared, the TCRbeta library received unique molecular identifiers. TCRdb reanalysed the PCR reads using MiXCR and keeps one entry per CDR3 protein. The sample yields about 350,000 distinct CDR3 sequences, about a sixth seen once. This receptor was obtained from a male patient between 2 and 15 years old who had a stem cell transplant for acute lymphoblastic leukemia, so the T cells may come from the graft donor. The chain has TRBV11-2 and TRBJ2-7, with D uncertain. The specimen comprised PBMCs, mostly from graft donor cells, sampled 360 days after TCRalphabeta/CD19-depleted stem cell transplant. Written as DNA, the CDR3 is TGTGCCAGCAGCCCAGACATGGCTTCTAACGAGCAGTACTTC. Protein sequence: CASSPDMASNEQYF.